This T cell receptor (beta chain) is from a study of radiotherapy plus CTLA-4 blockade in lung cancer. The overall study: Objective responses emerged in 18% of patients, and roughly 30% attained disease control.

Clones were read by immunoSEQ multiplex PCR, and TCRdb kept only the in-frame ones, dropping some. The repertoire holds about 53,000 clones, with 70% to 90% as singletons. General observations from the study: Radiotherapy was combined with ipilimumab, and tumor-derived TCR clones then expanded in blood. Reports identified early blood T cell clone dynamics, with interferon-beta, as the best response predictor.

Points on this clone: Its antigen is not known.

The specimen was peripheral blood, collected from a patient treated with radiotherapy plus ipilimumab. The sequence came from a human donor with non-small cell lung cancer whose response to radiotherapy plus ipilimumab could not be evaluated.

This CDR3 is CASSYDGGRTEAFF. In nucleotides, the CDR3 is TGCGCCAGCAGCTACGACGGGGGGAGGACTGAAGCTTTCTTT. V usage is TRBV5-1 and J usage is TRBJ1-1; TRBD1 is a possible D gene (5 bases). Germline loops: CDR1 SGHRS, CDR2 YFSETQ. The germline V and J ends were trimmed by 3 bases and 5 bases, with 14 bases remaining between them. The CDR3 runs to 14 residues.